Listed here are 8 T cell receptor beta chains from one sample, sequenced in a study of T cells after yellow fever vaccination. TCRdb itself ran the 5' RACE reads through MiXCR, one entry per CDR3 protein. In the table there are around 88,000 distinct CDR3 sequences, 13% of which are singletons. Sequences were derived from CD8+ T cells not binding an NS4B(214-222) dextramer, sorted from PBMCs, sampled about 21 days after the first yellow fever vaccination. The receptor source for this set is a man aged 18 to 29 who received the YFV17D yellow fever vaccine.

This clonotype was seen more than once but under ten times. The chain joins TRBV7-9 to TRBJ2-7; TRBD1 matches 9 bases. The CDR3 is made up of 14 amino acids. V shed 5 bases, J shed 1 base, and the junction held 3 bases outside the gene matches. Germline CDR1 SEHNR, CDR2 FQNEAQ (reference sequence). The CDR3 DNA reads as TGTGCCAGCAGCGGGACAGGGAGATCCTACGAGCAGTACTTC. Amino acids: CASSGTGRSYEQYF. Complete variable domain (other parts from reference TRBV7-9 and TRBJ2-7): DTGVSQNPRHKITKRGQNVTFRCDPISEHNRLYWYRQTLGQGPEFLTYFQNEAQLEKSRLLSDRFSAERPKGSFSTLEIQRTEQGDSAMYLCASSGTGRSYEQYFGPGTRLTVT.

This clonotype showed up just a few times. CDR3 nucleotide sequence: TGCGCCAGCAGCCAAGAGCCGGGACAGGGGGCAGAAAAACTGTTTTTT. It is translated as CASSQEPGQGAEKLFF. J is TRBJ1-4 and V is TRBV4-1, with 12 bases aligning to TRBD1. The junction had 4 bases not matched to a gene; V was cut back by 0 bases and J by 8 bases. Germline CDR1 reads MGHRA; CDR2 reads YSYEKL. This CDR3 comprises 16 residues.

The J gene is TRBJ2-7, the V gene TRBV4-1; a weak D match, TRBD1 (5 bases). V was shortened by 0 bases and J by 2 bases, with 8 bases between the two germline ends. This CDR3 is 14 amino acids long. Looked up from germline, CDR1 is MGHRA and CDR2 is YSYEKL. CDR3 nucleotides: TGCGCCAGCAGCCAAGATAAGGGGACCTACGAGCAGTACTTC. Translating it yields CASSQDKGTYEQYF.

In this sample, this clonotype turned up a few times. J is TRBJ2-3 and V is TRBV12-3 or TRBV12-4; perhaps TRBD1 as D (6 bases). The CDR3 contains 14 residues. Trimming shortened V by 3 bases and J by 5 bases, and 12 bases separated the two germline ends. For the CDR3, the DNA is TGTGCCAGCAGTTTTTTGGGACAACTAGATACGCAGTATTTT. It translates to CASSFLGQLDTQYF.

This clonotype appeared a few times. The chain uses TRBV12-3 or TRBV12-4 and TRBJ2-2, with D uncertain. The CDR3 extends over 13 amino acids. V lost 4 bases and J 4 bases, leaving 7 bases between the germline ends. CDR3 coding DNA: TGTGCCAGCAGTTGGTCACTCACCGGGGAGCTGTTTTTT. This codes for CASSWSLTGELFF.

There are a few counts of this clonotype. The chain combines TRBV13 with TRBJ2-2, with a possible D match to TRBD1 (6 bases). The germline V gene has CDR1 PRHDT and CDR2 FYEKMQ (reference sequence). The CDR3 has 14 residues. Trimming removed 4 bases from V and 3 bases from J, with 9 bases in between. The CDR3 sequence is CASSSAGDTGELFF. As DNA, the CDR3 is TGTGCCAGCAGCTCGGCAGGGGACACCGGGGAGCTGTTTTTT.

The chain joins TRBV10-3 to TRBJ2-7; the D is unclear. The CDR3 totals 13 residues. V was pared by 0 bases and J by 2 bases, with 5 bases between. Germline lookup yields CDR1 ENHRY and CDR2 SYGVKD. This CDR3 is CAISESQAYEQYV. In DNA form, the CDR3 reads TGTGCCATCAGTGAGTCCCAGGCCTACGAGCAGTACGTC.

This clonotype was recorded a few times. The CDR3 sequence: CASRPRPRTGEYEQYF. The CDR3 nucleotides read TGCGCCAGCAGACCCAGGCCCAGGACAGGGGAATACGAGCAGTACTTC. V and J are TRBV23-1 and TRBJ2-7, with TRBD1 matching 9 bases. TRBV23-1 is designated an ORF whose function remains uncertain. Unmatched junction bases numbered 13, after V lost 6 bases and J lost 4 bases. The CDR3 runs to 16 residues.